This T cell receptor (beta chain) was recovered during a study of tumor-infiltrating lymphocytes in primary liver carcinoma. About the research overall: Spanning 30 to 69 years of age, the patients were men and women.

CDR3 length: 18 amino acids. With a constant-region primer, TCR beta cDNA was made from 400 to 550 ng of total RNA. Three nested multiplex PCR rounds, a slightly modified ARM-PCR method, built the TCR beta libraries. It was with TRBV1-TRBV30 forward primers and a C-beta reverse primer that the first two PCR rounds were run, at 10 to 11 cycles each. TCRdb reprocessed the multiplex PCR reads with MiXCR, giving one entry per CDR3 protein. This sample yields 150,000 to 200,000 distinct CDR3 sequences, of which around four fifths are seen a single time; approximately 18% belongs to the top ten. Starting material for RNA and DNA co-extraction consisted of about 20-30 mg of unsorted bulk tissue.

The clonotype was recovered from a man in his forties with primary liver carcinoma and hepatitis B virus infection. V is TRBV12-3 or TRBV12-4 and J is TRBJ1-1, with 9 bases that match TRBD1. Specimen: tumor tissue from primary liver carcinoma. The CDR3 is CANSLALGGTGRSTEAFF. The CDR3 DNA follows: TGTGCAAACAGTTTAGCGCTAGGAGGGACAGGGCGGTCCACTGAAGCTTTCTTT.